Listed below are T cell receptor beta chains from one sample, sequenced in a study of CD8+ T cells in alopecia areata. Profiled with immunoSEQ multiplex PCR; TCRdb holds only in-frame clones, not every one. In the table there are about 180,000 clones, about half of which are singletons. The source was CD8+ T cells sorted from blood, collected around week 54, from a patient treated with tofacitinib. The source is a human donor with alopecia areata. Each CDR3 is given with its conserved first and last residue. The D gene is left open where the match is weak. Not every row has a clone size; where given, it reads once, few, many or a size class.

>NA|TRBJ1-5|TRBV27|TRBD1
TGTGCCAGCGGTCCACAGGGGGATAGCAATCAGCCCCAGCATTTT
CASGPQGDSNQPQHF
>NA|TRBJ2-7|TRBV19|NA
TGTGCCAGTAGTACCTCGGGGCGGGGTGCCTACGAGCAGTACTTC
CASSTSGRGAYEQYF
>few|TRBJ2-1|TRBV23-1|NA
TGCGCCAGCAGTCAACCGACCTACATCATCATGGGTTACAATGAGCAGTTCTTC
CASSQPTYIIMGYNEQFF
>NA|TRBJ2-2|TRBV29-1|NA
TGCAGCGTTGAAGATTTCGGGATTCACACCGGGGAGCTGTTTTTT
CSVEDFGIHTGELFF
>NA|TRBJ2-7|TRBV6-4|NA
TGTGCCAGCAGTGAAAGAGCTGGGTACGAGCAGTACTTC
CASSERAGYEQYF
>NA|TRBJ1-4|TRBV6-5|NA
TGTGCCAGCAGTTACTCGGTGGCAGGGTACACTGAAAAACTGTTTTTT
CASSYSVAGYTEKLFF
>NA|TRBJ1-1|TRBV5-4|NA
TGTGCCAGCAGCCAAGACAGAGACACTGAAGCTTTCTTT
CASSQDRDTEAFF
>NA|TRBJ1-2|TRBV19|NA
TGTGCCAGTAGTATCGGGCAGCCTGGCTACACCTTC
CASSIGQPGYTF
>NA|TRBJ2-3|TRBV29-1|NA
TGCAGCGTTGAAGATCTCGAAGATACGCAGTATTTT
CSVEDLEDTQYF
>few|TRBJ2-5|TRBV6-1|TRBD1
TGTGCCAGCACGACCCCGACAGGGGAAGAGACCCAGTACTTC
CASTTPTGEETQYF
>NA|TRBJ2-3|TRBV5-1|NA
TGCGCCTGCGAGCTGACAGGCACCTACACAGATACGCAGTATTTT
CACELTGTYTDTQYF
>NA|TRBJ2-7|TRBV5-1|NA
TGCGCCAGCAGCTTGGATGGGCTAGGGACGGAAGGAGACGAGCAGTACTTC
CASSLDGLGTEGDEQYF
>NA|TRBJ2-3|TRBV6-5|TRBD2
TGTGCCAGCAGTTTCGCTAGCGGGGGGGGCACAGATACGCAGTATTTT
CASSFASGGGTDTQYF
>NA|TRBJ2-7|TRBV5-6|TRBD1
TGTGCCAGCAGCATTACGGACAGGGTATACGAGCAGTACTTC
CASSITDRVYEQYF
>NA|TRBJ2-5|TRBV27|TRBD2
TGTGCCAGCAGGCCCGGGACTAGCGGGGGAGAGGGAAATATGGCCCAGTACTTC
CASRPGTSGGEGNMAQYF
>few|TRBJ2-7|TRBV13|NA
TGTGCCAGCAGCTTACGACTGGAGAGCTCCTACGAGCAGTACTTC
CASSLRLESSYEQYF
>few|TRBJ2-7|TRBV7-2|TRBD2
TGTGCCAGCAGCTTAGTGACTAGCGGGGGCACCTACGAGCAGTACTTC
CASSLVTSGGTYEQYF
>NA|TRBJ2-3|TRBV13|TRBD1
TGTGCCAGCAGTCCGCTCGGGACAGGGGGAACAGATACGCAGTATTTT
CASSPLGTGGTDTQYF
>NA|TRBJ2-7|TRBV6-5|TRBD1
TGTGCCAGCCAGGACAGGGATTACGAGCAGTACTTC
CASQDRDYEQYF
>NA|TRBJ1-2|TRBV5-4|NA
TGTGCCAGCACCATAATGGGATCTGATGGCTACACCTTC
CASTIMGSDGYTF
>NA|TRBJ2-3|TRBV2|NA
TGTGCCAGCAGTGGGACGGCGAAAGGGTCAGATACGCAGTATTTT
CASSGTAKGSDTQYF
>NA|TRBJ2-7|TRBV7-9|TRBD1
TGTGCCAGCAGCTTCAGATCGGGGACAGTGAACGAGCAGTACTTC
CASSFRSGTVNEQYF
>NA|TRBJ2-1|TRBV7-3|TRBD2
TGTGCCAGCAGCGCACTAGCGGGGGGGATCAATGAGCAGTTCTTC
CASSALAGGINEQFF
>NA|TRBJ1-2|TRBV4-1|NA
TGCGCCAGCAGCCAAGACGCTGAGGGCTATGGCTACACCTTC
CASSQDAEGYGYTF
>NA|TRBJ2-1|TRBV9|TRBD2
TGTGCCAGCAGCCCGACTAGCGGGGGGGGCCGGGAGCAGTTCTTC
CASSPTSGGGREQFF
>few|TRBJ2-5|TRBV12-5|TRBD1
TGTGCTAGTGGGTCGGACAGGGCCATAGAGACCCAGTACTTC
CASGSDRAIETQYF
>NA|TRBJ2-1|TRBV11-2|NA
TGTGCCAGCAGCTTAGAAGGGTTACAATGGGAGCAGTTCTTC
CASSLEGLQWEQFF
>few|TRBJ2-1|TRBV7-9|NA
TGTGCCAGCGGCGATACAGATGAGCAGTTCTTC
CASGDTDEQFF
>NA|TRBJ1-4|TRBV30|NA
TGTGCCTGGAGTGTGGACAATGAAAAACTGTTTTTT
CAWSVDNEKLFF
>NA|TRBJ2-7|TRBV7-8|NA
TGTGCCAGCAGTGGCCCCCCTACCTACGAGCAGTACTTC
CASSGPPTYEQYF
>NA|TRBJ2-1|TRBV7-3|NA
TGTGCCAGCAGCTTAATCCGGTCCTCCTACAATGAGCAGTTCTTC
CASSLIRSSYNEQFF
>NA|TRBJ1-1|TRBV30|NA
TGTGCCTGGACCGAATTGGGCGAACAGGGAGACACTGAAGCTTTCTTT
CAWTELGEQGDTEAFF
>NA|TRBJ2-2|TRBV6-4|NA
TGTGCCAGCAGTTACTCGGGCACCGGGGAGCTGTTTTTT
CASSYSGTGELFF
>NA|TRBJ1-1|TRBV6-1|TRBD1
TGTGCCAGCAACCACAGGGGAAGTTGGACTGAAGCTTTCTTT
CASNHRGSWTEAFF
>NA|TRBJ2-7|TRBV30|NA
TGTGCCTGGAGTGTACACCACTACGAGCAGTACTTC
CAWSVHHYEQYF
>NA|TRBJ2-3|TRBV7-2|NA
TGTGCCAGCAGCCCCCCGACCGGGACCGCAACAGATACGCAGTATTTT
CASSPPTGTATDTQYF
>NA|TRBJ1-6|TRBV7-3|TRBD1
TGTGCCAGCAGCCGGGACAGAAATTCACCCCTCCACTTT
CASSRDRNSPLHF
>few|TRBJ2-4|TRBV19|NA
TGTGCCAGTAGTATGGAGTGGGCCGCGAACATTCAGTACTTC
CASSMEWAANIQYF
>NA|TRBJ2-7|TRBV4-3|NA
TGCGCCAGCAGCCAAGACAGTACCTACGAGCAGTACTTC
CASSQDSTYEQYF